A single sample gave rise to the 21 T cell receptor beta chains below, sequenced in a study of CD8 T cells in Susac syndrome. RNA totalling about 0.45 to 1 ug underwent reverse transcription with random hexamers. TCRdb analysed the immunoSEQ multiplex PCR reads with MiXCR anew, one entry per CDR3 protein. The repertoire has about 73,000 distinct CDR3 sequences, about 95% of them found once; the top ten carry around 0.4%. The specimen sequenced was CD8+ T cells from PBMCs. Receptors were obtained from a human donor with multiple sclerosis.

This chain joins TRBV27 and TRBJ1-1; D might be TRBD1 (6 bases). This CDR3 region has 17 residues. Germline V gene lookup returns CDR1 MNHEY and CDR2 SMNVEV (reference sequence). The V and J ends lost 4 bases and 2 bases respectively, with 20 bases between them. CDR3 sequence reads: CASSSWRGAWENTEAFF. The CDR3 bases are TGTGCCAGCAGTTCCTGGAGGGGGGCGTGGGAAAACACTGAAGCTTTCTTT.

CDR3 nucleotides: TGCGCCAGCAGCCAAGATGGGGCAGCCACGACTAATGAAAAACTGTTTTTT. It codes for CASSQDGAATTNEKLFF. The chain has TRBV4-3 and TRBJ1-4; maybe TRBD1 (5 bases). Trimming removed 0 bases at V and 2 bases at J, with 13 bases between. Germline CDR1 is LGHNA and CDR2 is YSLEER. The CDR3 extends over 17 amino acids.

V gene TRBV30 combines with J gene TRBJ2-1, with D unresolved. The CDR3 is made up of 12 amino acids. From germline, CDR1 is GTSNPN and CDR2 SVGIG (reference sequence). V lost 2 bases, J lost 9 bases, and 11 bases lay in between. In nucleotides, the CDR3 is TGTGCCTGGAGTATTGGGTTAGTTGAGCAGTTCTTC. It encodes CAWSIGLVEQFF. Based on the CDR3 plus reference TRBV30 and TRBJ2-1, the full variable domain is SQTIHQWPATLVQPVGSPLSLECTVEGTSNPNLYWYRQAAGRGLQLLFYSVGIGQISSEVPQNLSASRPQDRQFILSSKKLLLSDSGFYLCAWSIGLVEQFFGPGTRLTVL.

The chain employs TRBV7-8 and TRBJ1-1; D perhaps matches TRBD1 (5 bases). The germline V gene has CDR1 SGHVS and CDR2 FQNEAQ. V lost 6 bases, J lost 3 bases, and 20 bases lay in between. This CDR3 spans 16 amino acids. The CDR3 DNA reads as TGTGCCAGCAGTCCCCCAACAGGCGCCTGGGACACTGAAGCTTTCTTT. This gives the protein CASSPPTGAWDTEAFF. Filled out from reference TRBV7-8 and TRBJ1-1, the complete variable domain reads GAGVSQSPRYKVAKRGQDVALRCDPISGHVSLFWYQQALGQGPEFLTYFQNEAQLDKSGLPSDRFFAERPEGSVSTLKIQRTQQEDSAVYLCASSPPTGAWDTEAFFGQGTRLTVV.

The rearrangement uses TRBV28 and TRBJ2-1; 7 nucleotides align to TRBD2. Per germline, CDR1 MDHEN and CDR2 SYDVKM. CDR3 length: 17 amino acids. Trimming cost V 4 bases and J 1 base; bases outside gene matches: 10. This CDR3 reads CASSSPESRGSYNEQFF. CDR3 coding DNA: TGTGCCAGCAGTTCCCCCGAATCGCGGGGGTCCTACAATGAGCAGTTCTTC.

This chain uses TRBV7-9 with TRBJ1-1; D not certain. This CDR3 is 12 amino acids long. V lost 5 bases, J lost 8 bases, and 12 bases lay in between. Germline CDR1 SEHNR, CDR2 FQNEAQ (reference sequence). The CDR3 region has the DNA TGTGCCAGCAGCACCTACGGTGCCGAAGCTTTCTTT. Its translation is CASSTYGAEAFF.

The V gene is TRBV19, the J gene TRBJ2-2, with D possibly being TRBD2 (6 bases). Germline CDR1 reads LNHDA; CDR2 reads SQIVND (reference sequence). This CDR3 spans 16 amino acids. V was cut by 5 bases and J by 7 bases, with 20 bases left in between. The chain's CDR3 is CASSRLPGRIGGELFF. The CDR3 DNA reads TGTGCCAGTAGTCGACTTCCCGGGAGAATCGGCGGGGAGCTGTTTTTT.

V gene TRBV29-1 combines with J gene TRBJ2-5; 14 bases fit TRBD2. CDR3 size: 16 residues. J gave up 9 bases and V 3 bases, and 12 bases lay outside the gene matches. In germline, CDR1 is SQVTM, CDR2 ANQGSEA. The CDR3 DNA sequence: TGCAGCGTTGATCCCAGGGGACTAGCGGGAGAGTGGGCCCAGTACTTC. This sequence encodes CSVDPRGLAGEWAQYF.

The gene calls are TRBV19 and TRBJ1-1; D is possibly TRBD1 (6 bases). The V gene lost 6 bases and the J gene lost 0 bases, with 11 bases spanning the gap. The CDR3 covers 14 residues. Germline assignment: CDR1 LNHDA and CDR2 SQIVND (reference sequence). CDR3 DNA: TGTGCCAGTAGCTGGACAGAATTGAACACTGAAGCTTTCTTT. Translation gives CASSWTELNTEAFF.

J is TRBJ2-2 and V is TRBV6-5; 7 positions agree with TRBD1. Germline assignment: CDR1 MNHEY and CDR2 SVGAGI. The CDR3 has 16 amino acids. V lost 4 bases and J lost 0; bases outside the gene matches: 5. This CDR3 is CASSSTGNSNTGELFF. In DNA form, the CDR3 reads TGTGCCAGCAGTTCGACAGGGAACTCGAACACCGGGGAGCTGTTTTTT.

V is TRBV20-1 and J is TRBJ2-7; D remains unclear. The V end was cut by 0 bases, the J end by 0 bases, with 6 bases between. Germline V gene lookup returns CDR1 DFQATT and CDR2 SNEGSKA (reference sequence). The CDR3 is made up of 13 amino acids. In DNA form, the CDR3 reads TGCAGTGCTAGAGACGGGTCCTCCTACGAGCAGTACTTC. As protein: CSARDGSSYEQYF.

The chain recombines TRBV6-1 with TRBJ2-1, with 7 nucleotides matching TRBD2. V lost 2 bases and J lost 5; bases outside the gene matches: 9. The CDR3 extends over 16 amino acids. Germline values: CDR1 MNHNS, CDR2 SASEGT. CDR3 bases: TGTGCCAGCAGTGAACCACGGGAGGAGAAAGACAATGAGCAGTTCTTC. It codes for CASSEPREEKDNEQFF.

The V and J genes are TRBV3-1 and TRBJ2-1; D unclear. V gave up 0 bases and J gave up 0 bases, with 15 bases separating them. CDR1 and CDR2 (germline): LGHDT, YNNKEL (reference sequence). This CDR3 region has 18 residues. The CDR3 here is CASSQEGLATFSYNEQFF. CDR3 sequence (DNA): TGTGCCAGCAGCCAAGAAGGATTGGCGACATTCTCCTACAATGAGCAGTTCTTC.

V usage is TRBV20-1 and J usage is TRBJ2-5, with 9 bases fitting TRBD2. The V gene end was trimmed by 5 bases and the J gene end by 5 bases; junction bases not matched to a gene: 9. In germline, CDR1 is DFQATT, CDR2 SNEGSKA (reference sequence). This CDR3 is built from 14 residues. The CDR3 region has the DNA TGCAGTGCTCGAAGCCTAGCGGGGTGGGAGACCCAGTACTTC. Encoded protein: CSARSLAGWETQYF.

Only a few counts were recorded for this clonotype. The gene calls are TRBV7-9 and TRBJ1-1; D unclear. From germline, CDR1 is SEHNR and CDR2 FQNEAQ (reference sequence). The V end was cut by 5 bases, the J end by 1 base, with 5 bases between. The CDR3 extends over 12 amino acids. In nucleotides, the CDR3 is TGTGCCAGCAGCGAGGGGAACACTGAAGCTTTCTTT. Its translation is CASSEGNTEAFF.

This chain connects TRBV29-1 to TRBJ2-7, with D perhaps given as TRBD1 or TRBD2 (5 bases each). The germline V gene encodes CDR1 SQVTM and CDR2 ANQGSEA. The V end lost 7 bases, the J end lost 2 bases, and 15 bases lay between the germline ends. The CDR3 extends over 13 amino acids. Here the CDR3 DNA reads TGCAGCGGGGAGACAGAATCACCCTACGAGCAGTACTTC. It is translated as CSGETESPYEQYF.

The V and J genes are TRBV10-3 and TRBJ1-1, with TRBD1 matching 7 bases. Germline trimming cut 7 bases from V and 8 bases from J; bases unmatched to any gene: 10. CDR1 is ENHRY and CDR2 is SYGVKD in the germline V gene. The CDR3 consists of 13 residues. CDR3 nucleotides: TGTGCCATCATAAGGGACAGCCTGGGGGAAGCTTTCTTT. The encoded protein is CAIIRDSLGEAFF.

This chain connects TRBV6-2 or TRBV6-3 to TRBJ2-1; D call uncertain. The CDR3 is made up of 12 amino acids. Trimming left V 0 bases short and J 9 bases short, with 6 bases between. The germline V gene encodes CDR1 MNHEY and CDR2 SVGEGT. Here the CDR3 reads CASSYSTGEQFF. The CDR3 coding sequence is TGTGCCAGCAGTTACTCGACTGGTGAGCAGTTCTTC.

J is TRBJ2-2 and V is TRBV6-6, with no clear D. Germline CDR1 and CDR2: MNHNY and SVGAGI (reference sequence). The CDR3 sequence is 15 residues long. The V gene lost 6 bases and the J gene lost 4 bases, with 15 bases spanning the gap. The CDR3 sequence: CASSNPSRATGELFF. The CDR3, as DNA: TGTGCCAGCAGCAACCCGAGCCGGGCCACCGGGGAGCTGTTTTTT.

The J gene is TRBJ2-4, the V gene TRBV13; TRBD1 matches 9 bases. Germline loops: CDR1 PRHDT, CDR2 FYEKMQ (reference sequence). Germline trimming cut 4 bases from V and 3 bases from J; bases unmatched to any gene: 4. The CDR3 length is 15 residues. The CDR3 sequence is CASSWTGEGKNIQYF. The CDR3 DNA reads as TGTGCCAGCAGCTGGACAGGGGAAGGCAAAAACATTCAGTACTTC.

The chain uses TRBV30 and TRBJ1-1, with D perhaps TRBD1 (5 bases). V was trimmed by 4 bases and J by 1 base, leaving 10 bases between them. CDR3 length equals 13 residues. The V gene's germline CDR1 is GTSNPN and CDR2 SVGIG (reference sequence). The CDR3 loop is CAWTSDTNTEAFF. The DNA for the CDR3 is TGTGCCTGGACGTCGGACACGAACACTGAAGCTTTCTTT. The full variable domain, rest sourced from reference TRBV30 and TRBJ1-1, is SQTIHQWPATLVQPVGSPLSLECTVEGTSNPNLYWYRQAAGRGLQLLFYSVGIGQISSEVPQNLSASRPQDRQFILSSKKLLLSDSGFYLCAWTSDTNTEAFFGQGTRLTVV.